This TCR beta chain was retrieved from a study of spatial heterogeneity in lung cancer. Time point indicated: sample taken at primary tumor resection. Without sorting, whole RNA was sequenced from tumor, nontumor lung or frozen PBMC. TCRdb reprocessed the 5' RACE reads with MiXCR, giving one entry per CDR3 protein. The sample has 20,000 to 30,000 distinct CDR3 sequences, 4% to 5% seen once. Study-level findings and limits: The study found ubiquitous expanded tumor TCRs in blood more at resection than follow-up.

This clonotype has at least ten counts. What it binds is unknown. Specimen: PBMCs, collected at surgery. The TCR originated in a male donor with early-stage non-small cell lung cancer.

CDR3 loop: CASSSGGVPNIQYF. The CDR3 bases are TGTGCCAGCAGCTCCGGGGGTGTCCCAAACATTCAGTACTTC. The chain uses TRBV7-3 and TRBJ2-4; TRBD2 might be the D (6 bases). The CDR3 is 14 amino acids. With 4 bases removed from V and 6 bases from J, the gap between germline ends came to 13 bases. The germline gives CDR1 SGHTA, CDR2 FQGTGA.